This T cell receptor beta chain comes out of a study of cytomegalovirus exposure and HLA in healthy donors. The PCR employed 60 Vbeta primers together with 13 Jbeta primers. Clones were sequenced by immunoSEQ multiplex PCR, and TCRdb holds only the in-frame ones, with some missing. The table shows 140,000 to 150,000 clones, with roughly 66% occurring only once. This CDR3 contains 13 residues. CDR1 is SGHNT, CDR2 YYREEE, per germline (reference sequence). V was clipped by 3 bases and J by 8 bases; unmatched bases: 5. Source material: PBMCs. This sequence originates from a woman aged 60-70 years in good health and CMV-seronegative. This sequence joins TRBV5-4 and TRBJ2-1; TRBD1 agrees at 7 bases. The CDR3 nucleotides are TGTGCCAGCAGCTCGACAGGGCTGTATGAGCAGTTCTTC. It translates to CASSSTGLYEQFF.